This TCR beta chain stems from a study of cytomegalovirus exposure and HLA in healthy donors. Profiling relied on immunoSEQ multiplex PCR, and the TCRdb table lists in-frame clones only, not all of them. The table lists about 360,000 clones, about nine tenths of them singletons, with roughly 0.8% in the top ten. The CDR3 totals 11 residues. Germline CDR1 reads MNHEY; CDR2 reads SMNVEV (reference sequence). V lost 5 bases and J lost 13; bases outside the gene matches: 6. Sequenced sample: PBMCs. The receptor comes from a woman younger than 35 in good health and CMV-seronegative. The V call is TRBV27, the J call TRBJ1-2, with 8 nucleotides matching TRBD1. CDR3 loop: CASSHLDRVTF. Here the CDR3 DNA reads TGTGCCAGCAGTCACTTGGACAGGGTCACCTTC.